This T cell receptor (beta chain) is from a study of vaccination effects on CD4 cells after COVID-19. The assay was immunoSEQ multiplex PCR, and TCRdb's table has in-frame clones only and misses some. The sample holds about 74,000 clones, around 77% seen once. A note on this clone: Its target is not known.

This CDR3 region has 15 residues. CDR1 and CDR2 from the germline V gene are SNHLY and FYNNEI. J lost 10 bases, V lost 3 bases, and 7 bases had no gene match. Following culture for more than 9 days, CD4+ T cells were isolated. The authors replaced half the medium with IL-2 medium on days 3 and 7. The sample in question was CD4+ T cells from PBMCs cultured without peptide, obtained before COVID-19 vaccination. The rearrangement joins TRBV2 to TRBJ1-4; 11 nucleotides align to TRBD1. This clonotype was sampled from a human donor who received a COVID-19 vaccine. The CDR3 DNA follows: TGTGCCAGCAGTGAGACGGACAGGGGGCTTGTAAAACTGTTTTTT. It yields the protein CASSETDRGLVKLFF. Complete variable domain (other parts from reference TRBV2 and TRBJ1-4): EPEVTQTPSHQVTQMGQEVILRCVPISNHLYFYWYRQILGQKVEFLVSFYNNEISEKSEIFDDQFSVERPDGSNFTLKIRSTKLEDSAMYFCASSETDRGLVKLFFGSGTQLSVL.